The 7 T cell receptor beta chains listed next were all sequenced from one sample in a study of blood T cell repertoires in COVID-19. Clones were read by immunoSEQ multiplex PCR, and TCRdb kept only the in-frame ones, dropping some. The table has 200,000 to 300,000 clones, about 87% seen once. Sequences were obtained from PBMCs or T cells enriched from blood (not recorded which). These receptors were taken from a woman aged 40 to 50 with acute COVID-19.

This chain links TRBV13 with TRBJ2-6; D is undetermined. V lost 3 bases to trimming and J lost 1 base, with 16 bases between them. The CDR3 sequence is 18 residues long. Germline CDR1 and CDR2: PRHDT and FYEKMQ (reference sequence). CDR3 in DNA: TGTGCCAGCAGCTTCTACGACATAGGATTTTCTGGGGCCAACGTCCTGACTTTC. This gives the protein CASSFYDIGFSGANVLTF.

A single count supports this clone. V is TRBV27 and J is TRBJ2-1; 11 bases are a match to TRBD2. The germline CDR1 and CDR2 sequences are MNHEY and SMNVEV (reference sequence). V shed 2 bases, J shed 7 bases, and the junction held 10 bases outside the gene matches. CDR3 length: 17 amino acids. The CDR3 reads CASSLPGGTSGANEQFF. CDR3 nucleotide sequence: TGTGCCAGCAGTTTACCAGGGGGGACTAGCGGAGCAAATGAGCAGTTCTTC.

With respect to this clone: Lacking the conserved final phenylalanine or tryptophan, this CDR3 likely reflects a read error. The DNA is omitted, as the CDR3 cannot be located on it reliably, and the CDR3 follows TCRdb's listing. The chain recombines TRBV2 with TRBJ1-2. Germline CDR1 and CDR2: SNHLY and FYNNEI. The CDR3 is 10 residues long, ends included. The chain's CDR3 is CASSEGHARI.

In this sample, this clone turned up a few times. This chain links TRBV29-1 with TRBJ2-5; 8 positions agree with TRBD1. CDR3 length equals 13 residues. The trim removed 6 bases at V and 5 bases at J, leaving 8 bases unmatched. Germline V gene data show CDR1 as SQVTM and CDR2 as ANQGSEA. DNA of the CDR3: TGCAGCGTCCTGACAGGGGATACGGAGACCCAGTACTTC. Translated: CSVLTGDTETQYF.

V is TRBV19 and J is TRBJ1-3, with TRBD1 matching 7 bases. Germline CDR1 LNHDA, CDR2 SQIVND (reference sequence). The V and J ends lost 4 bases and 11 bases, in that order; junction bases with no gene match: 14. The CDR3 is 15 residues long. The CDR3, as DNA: TGTGCCAGTAGTACCTGGGACAGCTCTTTCGGGGCCATATATTTT. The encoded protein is CASSTWDSSFGAIYF.

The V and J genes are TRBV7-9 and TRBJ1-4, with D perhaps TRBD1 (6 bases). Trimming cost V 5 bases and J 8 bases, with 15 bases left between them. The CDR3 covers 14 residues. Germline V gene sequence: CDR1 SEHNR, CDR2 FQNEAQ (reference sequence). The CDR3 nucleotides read TGTGCCAGCAGCCGTCGACAGGAGAGAGAAAAACTGTTTTTT. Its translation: CASSRRQEREKLFF.

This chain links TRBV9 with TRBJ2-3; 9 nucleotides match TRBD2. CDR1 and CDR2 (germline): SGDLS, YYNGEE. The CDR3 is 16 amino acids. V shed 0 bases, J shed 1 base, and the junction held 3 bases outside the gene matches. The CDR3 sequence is CASSVALAGRTDTQYF. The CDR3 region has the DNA TGTGCCAGCAGCGTAGCCCTAGCGGGACGCACAGATACGCAGTATTTT.